These 26 T cell receptor beta chains originate from one sample sequenced in a study of T cells in Graves' hyperthyroidism and ophthalmopathy. TCR beta CDR3 region amplification was performed from RNA transcripts. With the HTBI primer set, the TCR CDR3 went through a first round of RT-PCR. TCRdb reanalysed the multiplex PCR reads using MiXCR and keeps one entry per CDR3 protein. The sample shows around 380,000 distinct CDR3 sequences, approximately 13% of them seen only once. Sequenced input: blood. These receptors were collected from a man aged 30 to 45 with Graves' hyperthyroidism that later progressed to Graves' ophthalmopathy.

The chain has TRBV11-3 and TRBJ2-1; D may match TRBD1 or TRBD2 (6 bases each). Germline assignment: CDR1 SGHNT and CDR2 YENEEA. This CDR3 is built from 18 residues. The V end was cut by 5 bases, the J end by 5 bases, with 25 bases between. DNA for the CDR3: TGTGCCAGCAGCCTACTCTCATCAGGGGCGGCGGGGAACAATGAGCAGTTCTTC. Translated, it gives CASSLLSSGAAGNNEQFF.

The rearrangement links TRBV5-1 to TRBJ2-7; no reliable D call. This CDR3 region has 11 residues. V lost 3 bases and J 5 bases, leaving 6 bases between the germline ends. The germline V gene has CDR1 SGHRS and CDR2 YFSETQ. The DNA for the CDR3 is TGCGCCAGCAGCTATCGGGACGAGCAGTACTTC. As protein: CASSYRDEQYF.

This clonotype was counted between two and nine times. At one boundary the junction diverges from the germline segment, which might be a read error. This chain uses TRBV12-3 or TRBV12-4 with TRBJ2-7, with D unresolved. This CDR3 spans 14 amino acids. The CDR3 bases are TGTGCCAGCACCCCAGCGCGAGACTCCTACGGGCAGTACTTC. It encodes CASTPARDSYGQYF.

This clonotype has ten or more counts. The chain uses TRBV30 and TRBJ2-1, with D possibly TRBD2 on 5 matching bases. The CDR3 is made up of 15 amino acids. Trimming removed 2 bases at V and 5 bases at J, with 16 bases between. Germline V gene data show CDR1 as GTSNPN and CDR2 as SVGIG (reference sequence). The CDR3 is CAWSFGVRVDNEQFF. For the CDR3, the DNA is TGTGCCTGGAGTTTTGGGGTGCGGGTCGACAATGAGCAGTTCTTC.

J is TRBJ1-6 and V is TRBV9, with a possible D match to TRBD1 (5 bases). Trimming pared 3 bases from V and 5 bases from J, leaving 12 bases between. Germline V lookup: CDR1 SGDLS, CDR2 YYNGEE. There are 15 residues in the CDR3. The CDR3 DNA reads as TGTGCCAGCAGCGGCGGGACTCCTGATAATTCACCCCTCCACTTT. Translation: CASSGGTPDNSPLHF. Looking up the rest from reference TRBV9 and TRBJ1-6 gives the full variable domain: DSGVTQTPKHLITATGQRVTLRCSPRSGDLSVYWYQQSLDQGLQFLIQYYNGEERAKGNILERFSAQQFPDLHSELNLSSLELGDSALYFCASSGGTPDNSPLHFGNGTRLTVT.

This clonotype has a single count. One base away lies a much larger clone, so this may be a sequencing read error. V and J are TRBV11-3 and TRBJ2-1; D call uncertain. V lost 2 bases and J lost 6, with 11 bases in between. The germline V gene has CDR1 SGHNT and CDR2 YENEEA. The CDR3 is made up of 14 amino acids. CDR3 residues: CASSLRPGFNEQFF. CDR3 nucleotides: TGTGCCAGCAGCTTACGGCCAGGTTTCAATGAGCAGTTCTTC.

The V gene is TRBV19, the J gene TRBJ2-2, with a weak D call TRBD1 (6 bases). V was shortened by 8 bases and J by 5 bases, with 6 bases between the two germline ends. The CDR3 has 11 amino acids. Germline V lookup: CDR1 LNHDA, CDR2 SQIVND (reference sequence). CDR3 loop: CASGQTGELFF. CDR3 DNA sequence: TGTGCCAGTGGACAGACCGGGGAGCTGTTTTTT.

This chain links TRBV12-3 or TRBV12-4 with TRBJ2-3; TRBD2 might be the D (7 bases). The CDR3 sequence is 14 residues long. V dropped 6 bases and J dropped 4 bases, with 14 bases sitting between them. The CDR3 loop reads CASRIGGGPDTQYF. The CDR3 coding sequence is TGTGCCAGCAGAATTGGGGGGGGCCCAGATACGCAGTATTTT.

Concerning this clonotype itself: This clone may be a read error of a much larger clone one base away. Likely a read error: the CDR3 ends without its conserved phenylalanine or tryptophan. The genes are TRBV7-9 and TRBJ1-1, with a tentative D call TRBD1 (5 bases). The germline V gene has CDR1 SEHNR and CDR2 FQNEAQ (reference sequence). The CDR3 is 16 residues long. Trimming took off 2 bases at V and 1 base at J, with 14 bases between the two ends. The CDR3 nucleotides are TGTGCCAGCAGCTTACTGGGCAGGGCTTCGAACACTGAAGCTTTCTAT. As protein: CASSLLGRASNTEAFY.

In regard to this clonotype: A junction boundary mismatches the germline segment, possibly from a read error. The CDR3 reads CASSLNRRGETQYF. The CDR3 bases are TGTGCTAGCAGCTTAAATCGGCGGGGGGAGACCCAGTACTTC. The genes are TRBV7-7 and TRBJ2-5; 7 nucleotides agree with TRBD2. The CDR3 spans 14 residues. The germline V gene encodes CDR1 SSHAT and CDR2 FNYEAQ (reference sequence).

This clonotype has ten or more counts. The V and J genes are TRBV7-2 and TRBJ1-5, with a possible D match to TRBD1 (5 bases). This CDR3 is 16 amino acids long. The V end lost 0 bases, the J end lost 0 bases, and 9 bases lay between the germline ends. Germline V gene data show CDR1 as SGHTA and CDR2 as FQGNSA. The CDR3 sequence: CASSLAPGYSNQPQHF. The CDR3 DNA is TGTGCCAGCAGCTTAGCCCCAGGGTATAGCAATCAGCCCCAGCATTTT.

The CDR3 loop reads CASSIVGETKYGYTF. The CDR3, as DNA: TGTGCCAGTAGTATAGTCGGGGAGACGAAGTATGGCTACACCTTC. This chain connects TRBV19 to TRBJ1-2, with unresolved D. CDR3 length equals 15 residues. V lost 1 base to trimming and J lost 5 bases, with 14 bases between them. Germline CDR1 LNHDA, CDR2 SQIVND (reference sequence).

In its sample, this clonotype was seen a few times. The V and J genes are TRBV19 and TRBJ2-1; D is possibly TRBD1 or TRBD2 (6 bases each). V lost 3 bases, J lost 4 bases, and 16 bases lay in between. CDR1 is LNHDA and CDR2 is SQIVND in the germline V gene (reference sequence). This CDR3 has 16 residues. Here the CDR3 reads CASSIFRGPAYNEQFF. The CDR3 coding sequence is TGTGCCAGTAGTATTTTTCGGGGGCCCGCTTACAATGAGCAGTTCTTC.

This clonotype was found a few times. The chain is built from TRBV14 and TRBJ1-2; D is uncertain. Germline assignment: CDR1 SGHDN and CDR2 FVKESK. V lost 3 bases to trimming and J lost 7 bases, with 12 bases between them. This CDR3 is built from 13 residues. The CDR3 loop reads CASSQTPGVGYTF. The CDR3 nucleotides read TGTGCCAGCAGCCAGACGCCTGGGGTTGGCTACACCTTC.

This clonotype was seen only a few times. The J gene is TRBJ2-2, the V gene TRBV7-9; the match to TRBD1 covers 8 bases. Germline CDR1 reads SEHNR; CDR2 reads FQNEAQ (reference sequence). V lost 4 bases and J lost 3; bases outside the gene matches: 7. This CDR3 is 16 amino acids long. CDR3 sequence: CASSSRQGIYTGELFF. In nucleotides, the CDR3 is TGTGCCAGCAGCTCCCGACAGGGGATTTACACCGGGGAGCTGTTTTTT.

Many counts were recorded for this clonotype. V usage is TRBV20-1 and J usage is TRBJ2-3; D remains unclear. V gave up 1 base and J gave up 3 bases, with 8 bases separating them. The CDR3 extends over 13 amino acids. The V gene's germline CDR1 is DFQATT and CDR2 SNEGSKA (reference sequence). CDR3 sequence reads: CSARGQMTDTQYF. DNA of the CDR3: TGCAGTGCTAGAGGGCAGATGACAGATACGCAGTATTTT.

In its sample, this clonotype was seen many times. The chain has TRBV3-1 and TRBJ1-5; tentatively, D is TRBD1 (5 bases). V was pared by 7 bases and J by 6 bases, with 13 bases between. Germline V CDR1 and CDR2: LGHDT, YNNKEL (reference sequence). The CDR3 is 13 residues long. CDR3 sequence reads: CASTAGFTQPQHF. The CDR3 DNA follows: TGTGCCAGCACGGCAGGGTTTACTCAGCCCCAGCATTTT. The whole variable domain, remainder taken from reference TRBV3-1 and TRBJ1-5, is DTAVSQTPKYLVTQMGNDKSIKCEQNLGHDTMYWYKQDSKKFLKIMFSYNNKELIINETVPNRFSPKSPDKAHLNLHINSLELGDSAVYFCASTAGFTQPQHFGDGTRLSIL.

The genes are TRBV25-1 and TRBJ1-2; 7 bases agree with TRBD1. V dropped 4 bases and J dropped 4; count of bases not matched to a gene: 9. Germline CDR1 and CDR2: MGHDK and SYGVNS. This CDR3 has 15 residues. The CDR3 nucleotides read TGTGCCAGCAGTGCCACAGGGGTCCCCAGCTATGGCTACACCTTC. Amino acids: CASSATGVPSYGYTF.

There are many counts of this clonotype. The gene calls are TRBV6-5 and TRBJ2-1; no clear D. This CDR3 has 17 amino acids. CDR1 is MNHEY, CDR2 SVGAGI, per germline. V lost 0 bases to trimming and J lost 0 bases, with 12 bases between them. The CDR3 is CASSYSDHFSSYNEQFF. In nucleotides, the CDR3 is TGTGCCAGCAGTTACTCGGATCACTTTAGCTCCTACAATGAGCAGTTCTTC.

This clonotype was counted many times. The gene calls are TRBV20-1 and TRBJ2-3, with TRBD1 identical over 8 bases. The CDR3 sequence is 15 residues long. After removal of 4 bases from V and 0 bases from J, the junction contained 6 bases not matched to a gene. The germline gives CDR1 DFQATT, CDR2 SNEGSKA (reference sequence). In DNA, the CDR3 is TGCAGTGCTACTGAAAGGACAGGGAGCACAGATACGCAGTATTTT. Translating gives CSATERTGSTDTQYF.

This clonotype has a count of ten or more. This chain connects TRBV7-3 to TRBJ2-5; 9 bases line up with TRBD2. CDR3 size: 15 residues. The V segment lost 1 base and the J segment 4 bases; nucleotides outside the gene matches: 4. Germline V gene lookup returns CDR1 SGHTA and CDR2 FQGTGA. The CDR3 DNA follows: TGTGCCAGCAGCTTAAGCGGGGGGGCCAGAGAGACCCAGTACTTC. It is translated as CASSLSGGARETQYF.

This clonotype was counted a few times. This chain uses TRBV9 with TRBJ2-1; 9 nucleotides line up with TRBD2. The germline V gene encodes CDR1 SGDLS and CDR2 YYNGEE. This CDR3 region has 17 residues. The V segment lost 4 bases and the J segment 3 bases; nucleotides outside the gene matches: 11. DNA of the CDR3: TGTGCCAGCAGCTCGCTAGGGAGCGGGGGGTTCTACAATGAGCAGTTCTTC. It codes for CASSSLGSGGFYNEQFF.

This clonotype was counted many times. The V and J genes are TRBV6-1 and TRBJ2-7; 8 positions agree with TRBD1. J was trimmed by 3 bases and V by 0 bases; bases with no gene match: 7. The germline CDR1 and CDR2 sequences are MNHNS and SASEGT. The CDR3 sequence is 16 residues long. CDR3 DNA sequence: TGTGCCAGCAGTGAAGCAGGGACAGGCGGGGACTACGAGCAGTACTTC. Residues: CASSEAGTGGDYEQYF.

This clonotype was seen repeatedly, ten times or more. V gene TRBV28 combines with J gene TRBJ2-7; D gene unclear. The CDR3 consists of 15 residues. Germline CDR1 MDHEN, CDR2 SYDVKM. Trimming stripped 3 bases from V and 6 bases from J, with 18 bases between. CDR3 amino acids: CASSLLGLPGSEQYF. For the CDR3, the DNA is TGTGCCAGCAGTTTGCTGGGCCTACCAGGAAGCGAGCAGTACTTC.

At least ten counts were recorded for this clonotype. The V and J genes are TRBV11-2 and TRBJ2-1, with a possible D match to TRBD2 (6 bases). Germline loops: CDR1 SGHAT, CDR2 FQNNGV. The CDR3 has 13 amino acids. Trimming removed 5 bases from V and 9 bases from J, with 14 bases in between. The CDR3 nucleotides are TGTGCCAGCAGCCGGCCGGGACTCGGTGAGCAGTTCTTC. Protein sequence: CASSRPGLGEQFF.

The genes are TRBV9 and TRBJ2-3, with 14 bases matching TRBD2. V shed 5 bases and J 7 bases; nucleotides not matched to a gene: 6. CDR3 length: 15 residues. The germline CDR1 and CDR2 sequences are SGDLS and YYNGEE. The CDR3 sequence: CASSMTSGGANTQYF. CDR3 nucleotide sequence: TGTGCCAGCAGTATGACTAGCGGGGGGGCAAATACGCAGTATTTT.